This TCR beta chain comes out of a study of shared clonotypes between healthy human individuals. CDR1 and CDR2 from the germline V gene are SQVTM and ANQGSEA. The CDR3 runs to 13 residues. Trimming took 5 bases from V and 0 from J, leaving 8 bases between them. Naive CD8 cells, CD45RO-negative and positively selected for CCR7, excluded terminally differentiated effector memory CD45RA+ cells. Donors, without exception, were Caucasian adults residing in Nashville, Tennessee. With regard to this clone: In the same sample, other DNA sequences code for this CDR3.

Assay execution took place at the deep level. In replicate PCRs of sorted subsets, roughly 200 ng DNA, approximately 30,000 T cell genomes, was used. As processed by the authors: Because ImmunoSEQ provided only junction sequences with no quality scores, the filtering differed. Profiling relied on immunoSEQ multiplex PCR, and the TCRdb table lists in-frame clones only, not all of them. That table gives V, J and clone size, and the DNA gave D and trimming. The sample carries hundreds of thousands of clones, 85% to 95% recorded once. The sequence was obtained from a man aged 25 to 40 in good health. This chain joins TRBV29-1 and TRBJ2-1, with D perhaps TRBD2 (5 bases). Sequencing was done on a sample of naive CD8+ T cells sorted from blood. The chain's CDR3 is CSVTRSSYNEQFF. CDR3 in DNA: TGCAGCGTTACTAGGAGCTCCTACAATGAGCAGTTCTTC.